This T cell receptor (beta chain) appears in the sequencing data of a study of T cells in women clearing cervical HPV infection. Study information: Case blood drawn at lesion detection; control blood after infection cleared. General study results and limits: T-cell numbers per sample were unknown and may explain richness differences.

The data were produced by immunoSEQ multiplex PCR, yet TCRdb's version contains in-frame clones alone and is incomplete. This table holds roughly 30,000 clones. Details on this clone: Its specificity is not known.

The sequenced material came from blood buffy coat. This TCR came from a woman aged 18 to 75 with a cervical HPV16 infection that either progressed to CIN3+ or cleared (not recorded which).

The CDR3 DNA, read in part, is TGTGCCAGCAGCCCTTATTCAGGTAGCAATCAGCCC. Its translation: CASSPYSGSNQP. The full CDR3 sequence reads CASSPYSGSNQPQHF. This rearrangement joins TRBV11-2 to TRBJ1-5; D is uncertain. The read ends 3 residues before the CDR3 terminus; that terminus is restored from the germline J gene. V lost 5 bases and J lost 0, with 11 bases in between. Germline V gene sequence: CDR1 SGHAT, CDR2 FQNNGV. This CDR3 contains 15 residues.